This T cell receptor beta chain was identified in a study of somatic mutations in cytotoxic T cells in rheumatoid arthritis. Looking at the study overall: The authors flow-sorted some V beta antibody-stained T-cell populations at nearly 100% purity, including V beta1+ cells that they sequenced for TCRB. The study's findings and limits: Per patient, the largest CD8+ clone was found to exceed 20% of CD8+ cells in about an eighth of the roughly 60 cases.

The CDR3 loop spans 15 amino acids. The ends were cut back, 4 bases at V and 4 bases at J, with 14 bases in the middle. CDR1 and CDR2 from the germline V gene are MNHNS and SASEGT. This clone was seen a single time. The antigen is unknown. As handled by the study authors: In patients, CD8+ clones bigger than 1% rarely had the same sequence as a published virus-specific TCRB. Produced via immunoSEQ multiplex PCR; TCRdb's table is partial and in-frame only. That table gives V, J and clone size, and the DNA gave D and trimming. This sample carries 20,000 or so clones, 70% to 90% of them seen once, and the ten largest clones take over 12%. Positive magnetic bead selection isolated CD4+ and CD8+ cells, and flow cytometry checked purity.

This receptor was taken from an adult with rheumatoid arthritis. The source material was CD8+ T cells sorted from blood. This chain connects TRBV6-1 to TRBJ1-3, with a possible D match to TRBD1 (5 bases). The CDR3, as DNA: TGTGCCAGCAGTGTCCAGGGCGGCTTCGGAAACACCATATATTTT. This encodes CASSVQGGFGNTIYF.